These 28 T cell receptor beta chains were all obtained from the same sample, sequenced in a study of cytomegalovirus exposure and HLA in healthy donors (dated by TCRdb to 2016 to 2017). The method was the immunoSEQ multiplex PCR assay. For the multiplex PCR, a mixture combining 60 forward primers for TCR Vbeta segments and 13 reverse primers for TCR Jbeta segments was used. TCRdb carries this immuneACCESS record with in-frame sequences only. Its versions omit some clonotypes, under half of them owing to an unresolved V gene in the studies checked, with the rest unexplained. The sample table includes about 41,000 clones. Approximately 6.2% of the sample rests with the top ten. Input material: PBMCs. The receptors derive from a man between 25 and 39 years old in good health and CMV-seronegative.

V usage is TRBV11-2 and J usage is TRBJ1-1; TRBD1 might be the D (6 bases). The germline V gene encodes CDR1 SGHAT and CDR2 FQNNGV. V lost 5 bases and J lost 7, with 20 bases in between. CDR3 length equals 15 residues. CDR3 DNA: TGTGCCAGCAGCCAACATCCCAACAGGGCTGTTGAAGCTTTCTTT. Translated: CASSQHPNRAVEAFF.

The chain recombines TRBV4-1 with TRBJ2-2, with 8 bases matching TRBD2. Germline trimming cut 1 base from V and 6 bases from J; bases unmatched to any gene: 19. CDR3 size: 20 residues. Per germline, CDR1 MGHRA and CDR2 YSYEKL. The CDR3 coding sequence is TGCGCCAGCAGCCAAGTCGTGAGGGGCGGGAGGCGGAGGAGCGCCGGGGAGCTGTTTTTT. Protein: CASSQVVRGGRRRSAGELFF.

V gene TRBV15 combines with J gene TRBJ2-4; D remains unclear. Trimming stripped 0 bases from V and 3 bases from J, with 3 bases between. In germline, CDR1 is LNHNV, CDR2 YYDKDF (reference sequence). This CDR3 spans 13 amino acids. Here the CDR3 reads CATSRESKNIQYF. The CDR3 nucleotides are TGTGCCACCAGCAGAGAGAGCAAAAACATTCAGTACTTC.

The chain links TRBV15 to TRBJ2-7, with D maybe TRBD2 (6 bases). The CDR3 has 13 residues. The germline V gene encodes CDR1 LNHNV and CDR2 YYDKDF (reference sequence). V was clipped by 3 bases and J by 3 bases, with 9 bases between them. DNA for the CDR3: TGTGCCACCAGCAGGGGGGACTTCTACGAGCAGTACTTC. Translated, it gives CATSRGDFYEQYF.

The chain employs TRBV5-1 and TRBJ1-2; D not resolved. Deletions cut 2 bases from V and 0 bases from J, with 5 bases between. The CDR3 has 13 residues. Germline loops: CDR1 SGHRS, CDR2 YFSETQ. The CDR3 sequence: CASSLSANYGYTF. CDR3 sequence (DNA): TGCGCCAGCAGCTTAAGCGCTAACTATGGCTACACCTTC. Filled out from reference TRBV5-1 and TRBJ1-2, the complete variable domain reads KAGVTQTPRYLIKTRGQQVTLSCSPISGHRSVSWYQQTPGQGLQFLFEYFSETQRNKGNFPGRFSGRQFSNSRSEMNVSTLELGDSALYLCASSLSANYGYTFGSGTRLTVV.

The CDR3 here is CASSLLLRGDRYEQYF. The CDR3 DNA reads TGTGCCAGCAGCTTACTCCTTCGGGGGGATAGATACGAGCAGTACTTC. The V and J genes are TRBV7-2 and TRBJ2-7, with 7 bases fitting TRBD2. V shed 2 bases and J 4 bases; nucleotides not matched to a gene: 11. The length of the CDR3 is 16 residues. The germline V gene encodes CDR1 SGHTA and CDR2 FQGNSA.

V and J are TRBV18 and TRBJ1-5; TRBD1 is a possible D gene (5 bases). V was pared by 5 bases and J by 7 bases, with 15 bases between. This CDR3 contains 14 residues. CDR1 is KGHSH and CDR2 is LQKENI in the germline V gene. The CDR3 spells CASSGGELRQPQHF. In DNA, the CDR3 is TGTGCCAGCTCAGGGGGGGAGTTAAGGCAGCCCCAGCATTTT.

The chain has TRBV10-3 and TRBJ1-2; D unresolved. Germline V gene sequence: CDR1 ENHRY, CDR2 SYGVKD. Trimming removed 2 bases from V and 6 bases from J, with 7 bases in between. There are 12 residues in the CDR3. CDR3 sequence reads: CAISEKTDGYTF. CDR3 nucleotides: TGTGCCATCAGTGAGAAAACAGATGGCTACACCTTC.

The chain recombines TRBV5-4 with TRBJ2-1; D perhaps matches TRBD1 (6 bases). Trimming pared 7 bases from V and 7 bases from J, leaving 24 bases between. Germline V gene lookup returns CDR1 SGHNT and CDR2 YYREEE (reference sequence). The CDR3 has 16 amino acids. Here the CDR3 reads CASSPRVLRRGNEQFF. For the CDR3, the DNA is TGTGCCAGCTCGCCCCGTGTTCTTCGAAGGGGGAATGAGCAGTTCTTC.

The chain employs TRBV15 and TRBJ2-1; TRBD1 aligns across 9 bases. From germline, CDR1 is LNHNV and CDR2 YYDKDF (reference sequence). V lost 5 bases and J lost 6; bases outside the gene matches: 11. The CDR3 is made up of 16 amino acids. The CDR3 region has the DNA TGTGCCACCAGCGGGCCGGGACAGGGTTTCTGCAATGAGCAGTTCTTC. Translation gives CATSGPGQGFCNEQFF.

The chain carries TRBV7-2 and TRBJ2-7, with a tentative D call TRBD1 (6 bases). Germline V gene lookup returns CDR1 SGHTA and CDR2 FQGNSA. The CDR3 runs to 14 residues. V lost 0 bases and J 6 bases, leaving 12 bases between the germline ends. The CDR3 DNA is TGTGCCAGCAGCTTAGCCGGGACAAGTGTCGAGCAGTACTTC. Its protein product is CASSLAGTSVEQYF.

The chain couples TRBV5-5 to TRBJ1-5; TRBD1 matches at 9 bases. Losses at the gene ends were 3 bases for V and 0 bases for J; bases not matched to a gene: 1. Germline CDR1 and CDR2: SGHKS and YYEKEE (reference sequence). The CDR3 totals 15 residues. The CDR3 DNA is TGTGCCAGCAGCTGGACAGGGGATAGCAATCAGCCCCAGCATTTT. It codes for CASSWTGDSNQPQHF.

The chain has TRBV30 and TRBJ1-2; perhaps TRBD1 as D (6 bases). CDR1 and CDR2 from the germline V gene are GTSNPN and SVGIG (reference sequence). This CDR3 is built from 13 residues. Trimming took off 4 bases at V and 4 bases at J, with 13 bases between the two ends. DNA for the CDR3: TGTGCCTGGAAACGGACAGAGACCTATGGCTACACCTTC. It specifies CAWKRTETYGYTF. Full variable domain (missing parts from reference TRBV30 and TRBJ1-2): SQTIHQWPATLVQPVGSPLSLECTVEGTSNPNLYWYRQAAGRGLQLLFYSVGIGQISSEVPQNLSASRPQDRQFILSSKKLLLSDSGFYLCAWKRTETYGYTFGSGTRLTVV.

The genes are TRBV6-6 and TRBJ2-6; unclear D gene. V dropped 6 bases and J dropped 4 bases, with 13 bases sitting between them. There are 15 residues in the CDR3. Germline lookup yields CDR1 MNHNY and CDR2 SVGAGI (reference sequence). CDR3 DNA sequence: TGTGCCAGCAGCCGCGGTGGCCCCGGGGCCAACGTCCTGACTTTC. Protein sequence: CASSRGGPGANVLTF.

The V call is TRBV2, the J call TRBJ1-5; 7 bases fit TRBD1. The CDR3 runs 15 residues. V trimming: 6 bases; J trimming: 2 bases; junction bases outside the gene matches: 7. CDR1 SNHLY and CDR2 FYNNEI come from the germline V gene. This chain's CDR3 is CASRDNTGGNQPQHF. The DNA of the CDR3 is TGTGCCAGCAGGGATAATACAGGGGGCAATCAGCCCCAGCATTTT. Based on the CDR3 plus reference TRBV2 and TRBJ1-5, the full variable domain is EPEVTQTPSHQVTQMGQEVILRCVPISNHLYFYWYRQILGQKVEFLVSFYNNEISEKSEIFDDQFSVERPDGSNFTLKIRSTKLEDSAMYFCASRDNTGGNQPQHFGDGTRLSIL.

This rearrangement joins TRBV5-4 to TRBJ1-1; D is unresolved. With 1 base removed from V and 1 base from J, the gap between germline ends came to 14 bases. The germline CDR1 and CDR2 sequences are SGHNT and YYREEE (reference sequence). The CDR3 runs to 16 residues. The CDR3 nucleotides are TGTGCCAGCAGCTTGAATCCAACAGTGGAGAACACTGAAGCTTTCTTT. This encodes CASSLNPTVENTEAFF. Full variable domain (outside the CDR3, taken from reference TRBV5-4 and TRBJ1-1): ETGVTQSPTHLIKTRGQQVTLRCSSQSGHNTVSWYQQALGQGPQFIFQYYREEENGRGNFPPRFSGLQFPNYSSELNVNALELDDSALYLCASSLNPTVENTEAFFGQGTRLTVV.

The chain combines TRBV30 with TRBJ1-5, with 8 nucleotides matching TRBD1. CDR1 and CDR2 (germline): GTSNPN, SVGIG (reference sequence). With V trimmed by 3 bases and J by 7 bases, 11 bases remained unmatched. This CDR3 spans 15 amino acids. The CDR3, as DNA: TGTGCCTGGAGCGCGGGATTGACAGGGGCCCAGCCCCAGCATTTT. It translates to CAWSAGLTGAQPQHF.

V usage is TRBV5-4 and J usage is TRBJ2-4; 8 bases fit TRBD1. After removal of 4 bases from V and 4 bases from J, the junction contained 13 bases not matched to a gene. This CDR3 contains 17 residues. CDR1 and CDR2 (germline): SGHNT, YYREEE (reference sequence). CDR3 bases: TGTGCCAGCAGCGACCAGACAGGGGTCACCCCTAAAAACATTCAGTACTTC. This gives the protein CASSDQTGVTPKNIQYF. The variable domain in full, completed from reference TRBV5-4 and TRBJ2-4, reads ETGVTQSPTHLIKTRGQQVTLRCSSQSGHNTVSWYQQALGQGPQFIFQYYREEENGRGNFPPRFSGLQFPNYSSELNVNALELDDSALYLCASSDQTGVTPKNIQYFGAGTRLSVL.

This chain joins TRBV5-6 and TRBJ1-1; no reliable D call. This CDR3 is 13 amino acids long. Germline-derived CDR1 and CDR2 are SGHDT and YYEEEE. The V gene lost 0 bases and the J gene lost 1 base, with 4 bases spanning the gap. The CDR3 DNA reads TGTGCCAGCAGCTTGGGCGGGAACACTGAAGCTTTCTTT. Translation: CASSLGGNTEAFF. Supplemented by reference TRBV5-6 and TRBJ1-1, the full variable domain reads DAGVTQSPTHLIKTRGQQVTLRCSPKSGHDTVSWYQQALGQGPQFIFQYYEEEERQRGNFPDRFSGHQFPNYSSELNVNALLLGDSALYLCASSLGGNTEAFFGQGTRLTVV.

The gene calls are TRBV5-1 and TRBJ1-2, with 8 bases fitting TRBD1. Germline V lookup: CDR1 SGHRS, CDR2 YFSETQ. V was pared by 8 bases and J by 5 bases, with 2 bases of the junction left unmatched. The CDR3 spans 11 residues. The CDR3 is CASTGGYGYTF. In nucleotides, the CDR3 is TGCGCCAGTACAGGGGGGTATGGCTACACCTTC.

V gene TRBV11-2 combines with J gene TRBJ2-5; tentative D call: TRBD1 (6 bases). Trimming left V 0 bases short and J 7 bases short, with 9 bases between. This CDR3 is 13 amino acids long. From germline, CDR1 is SGHAT and CDR2 FQNNGV. As DNA, the CDR3 is TGTGCCAGCAGCTTAGACAGGGGCCGGACCCAGTACTTC. Translated: CASSLDRGRTQYF.

This chain uses TRBV18 with TRBJ1-3; the D is unclear. V lost 6 bases and J 2 bases, leaving 11 bases between the germline ends. Looked up from germline, CDR1 is KGHSH and CDR2 is LQKENI. This CDR3 has 14 residues. The CDR3 DNA is TGTGCCAGCTCCGTCACAAGTCCTGGAAACACCATATATTTT. It encodes CASSVTSPGNTIYF.

The rearrangement uses TRBV7-2 and TRBJ2-3; no reliable D call. V lost 1 base and J lost 2, with 7 bases in between. This CDR3 has 14 residues. Germline V gives CDR1 SGHTA, CDR2 FQGNSA. The CDR3 DNA follows: TGTGCCAGCAGCTTAGAGTACTTCACAGATACGCAGTATTTT. The encoded protein is CASSLEYFTDTQYF.

The rearrangement links TRBV12-5 to TRBJ2-1, with TRBD2 matching 9 bases. Germline CDR1 reads LGHNT; CDR2 reads FRNRAP. The CDR3 runs to 14 residues. With V trimmed by 1 base and J by 9 bases, 4 bases remained unmatched. CDR3 protein: CASGLASGEGEQFF. The CDR3 region has the DNA TGTGCTAGTGGTTTGGCTAGCGGGGAGGGTGAGCAGTTCTTC.

The rearrangement links TRBV9 to TRBJ2-1; TRBD2 might be the D (6 bases). The CDR3 extends over 15 amino acids. With 3 bases removed from V and 7 bases from J, the gap between germline ends came to 17 bases. CDR1 is SGDLS, CDR2 YYNGEE, per germline. CDR3 nucleotides: TGTGCCAGCAGCGCGGGAGCTTTTCCGCATAATGAGCAGTTCTTC. Its protein product is CASSAGAFPHNEQFF.

The CDR3 reads CASSLNDFGETFF. The CDR3 nucleotides are TGTGCCAGCAGCCTCAACGATTTCGGGGAGACTTTCTTT. The J gene is TRBJ1-1, the V gene TRBV11-3; the D is unclear. CDR1 and CDR2 (germline): SGHNT, YENEEA. The CDR3 runs 13 residues. The V end lost 5 bases, the J end lost 12 bases, and 19 bases lay between the germline ends.

CDR3 in amino acids: CASIPGTGGQETQYF. The DNA for the CDR3 is TGTGCCAGCATCCCCGGGACGGGGGGCCAAGAGACCCAGTACTTC. The chain recombines TRBV11-1 with TRBJ2-5; 7 bases line up with TRBD2. Germline assignment: CDR1 SGHAT and CDR2 FQDESV (reference sequence). The J segment lost 1 base and the V segment lost 7 bases, leaving 9 bases of the junction unmatched. The CDR3 extends over 15 amino acids.

This chain uses TRBV4-1 with TRBJ1-2; D not certain. Germline loops: CDR1 MGHRA, CDR2 YSYEKL. V was shortened by 8 bases and J by 0 bases, with 19 bases between the two germline ends. This CDR3 region has 16 residues. The chain's CDR3 is CASPPGEPRANYGYTF. CDR3 coding DNA: TGCGCCAGCCCACCGGGTGAACCTCGAGCTAACTATGGCTACACCTTC.